This is a list of T cell receptor beta chains from one sample in a study of blood T cell repertoires in COVID-19. Clones were sequenced by immunoSEQ multiplex PCR, and TCRdb holds only the in-frame ones, with some missing. Here the sample spans around 310,000 clones, 85% to 90% being singletons. Sequenced: PBMCs or T cells enriched from blood (not recorded which). The receptors derive from a woman in her twenties or thirties who had recovered from COVID-19. The CDR3 runs from the conserved cysteine through the conserved F or W. D genes are given only for firm matches. Some rows have no size entry. The others give once, few or many, or a class for an expanded clone.

TRBV6-2/TRBV6-3	.	.	TRBJ2-2	TGTGCCAGCAGTCACCTAAGCGGGACAACCGGGGAGCTGTTTTTT	CASSHLSGTTGELFF
TRBV30	few	.	TRBJ1-1	TGTGCCTGGGGGGAAGGCAGGGTATGGAGCACTGAAGCTTTCTTT	CAWGEGRVWSTEAFF
TRBV19	.	.	TRBJ2-7	TGTGCCAGTAGGGAGACGGGAAGCTACGAGCAGTACTTC	CASRETGSYEQYF
TRBV9	.	.	TRBJ2-1	TGTGCCAGCAGCGTGGGAGTTTACAATGAGCAGTTCTTC	CASSVGVYNEQFF
TRBV3-1/TRBV3-2	.	.	TRBJ2-7	TGTGCCAGCAGCCGCCTACAGGGCGAGCAGTACTTC	CASSRLQGEQYF
TRBV27	few	.	TRBJ2-1	TGTGCCAGCAGTTTCTTCCTCAGGGATGAGCAGTTCTTC	CASSFFLRDEQFF
TRBV14	.	TRBD1	TRBJ2-7	TGTGCCAGCAGTACAGGACAGGGTATCCCCTACGAGCAGTACTTC	CASSTGQGIPYEQYF
TRBV7-9	.	.	TRBJ2-7	TGTGCCAGCAGACTCCTCCCCCGGCAGGGGGGACCCTACGAGCAGTACTTC	CASRLLPRQGGPYEQYF
TRBV18	.	.	TRBJ1-2	TGTGCCAGCTCACCGGCACGGGAAGGCTATGGCTACACCTTC	CASSPAREGYGYTF
TRBV4-1	.	TRBD2	TRBJ2-7	TGCGCCAGCAGCCTGACTAGCGGAGCCTACGAGCAGTACTTC	CASSLTSGAYEQYF
TRBV7-3	.	.	TRBJ1-1	TGTGCCAGCAGCTCCGGACTGTCTGGGGCTTTCTTT	CASSSGLSGAFF
TRBV7-9	once	.	TRBJ1-1	TGTGCCAGCAGCTTAGAGGCGGGGGATGTAGCTTTCTTT	CASSLEAGDVAFF
TRBV7-6	few	.	TRBJ1-4	TGTGCCAGCAGCTCTATTGACCGGGATGAAAAACTGTTTTTT	CASSSIDRDEKLFF
TRBV28	.	.	TRBJ2-2	TGTGCCAGCAGTGCATATCCCGGCGGGTTTCAGACGAACACCGGGGAGCTGTTTTTT	CASSAYPGGFQTNTGELFF
TRBV27	.	TRBD2	TRBJ2-7	TGTGCCAGCAGTTTATCAACTAGCGGGCCCGACGAGCAGTACTTC	CASSLSTSGPDEQYF
TRBV6-6	.	TRBD2	TRBJ2-1	TGTGCCAGCACTTCCCCCATGGCGGGAGGGCCAGGGGAGCAGTTCTTC	CASTSPMAGGPGEQFF
TRBV11-2	.	.	TRBJ2-1	TGTGCCAGCAGCTTAACCGAGCCACTAGCTCGTGAGCAGTTCTTC	CASSLTEPLAREQFF
TRBV4-1	.	TRBD2	TRBJ2-7	TGCGCCAGCAGCCAAGAACCTAGCGGGACCTACGAGCAGTACTTC	CASSQEPSGTYEQYF
TRBV9	.	.	TRBJ1-1	TGTGCCAGCAGCCCAATCTCAGGTGGGAACACTGAAGCTTTCTTT	CASSPISGGNTEAFF
TRBV18	.	TRBD1	TRBJ2-2	TGTGCCAGCTCACCCGGGACAGAAAACACCGGGGAGCTGTTTTTT	CASSPGTENTGELFF
TRBV21-1	.	.	TRBJ1-3	TGTGCCAGCAGCCCCCGGGACTTCTCTGGAAACACCATATATTTT	CASSPRDFSGNTIYF
TRBV6-6	.	.	TRBJ1-5	TGTGCCAGCAGTTACTCGCCAGGGAATCAGCCCCAGCATTTT	CASSYSPGNQPQHF
TRBV5-1	.	TRBD1	TRBJ1-5	TGCGCCAGCAGCTTGGGGACAGGGGTAGGGCAGCCCCAGCATTTT	CASSLGTGVGQPQHF
TRBV19	once	.	TRBJ2-1	TGTGCCAGTAGTAGTGACTCGAGCTCCTACAATGAGCAGTTCTTC	CASSSDSSSYNEQFF
TRBV4-1	.	.	TRBJ1-5	TGCGCCAGCAGCCAAGACGGGAGGAATAATCAGCCCCAGCATTTT	CASSQDGRNNQPQHF
TRBV18	.	TRBD1	TRBJ1-1	TGTGCCAGCTCAGATGACAGGGTTAGAGAAGCTTTCTTT	CASSDDRVREAFF
TRBV28	.	.	TRBJ1-5	TGTGCCAGCAGTTTACCGGGATTTAGCAATCAGCCCCAGCATTTT	CASSLPGFSNQPQHF